Below, one T cell receptor beta chain is given with its context. TCRdb's table, derived via immunoSEQ multiplex PCR, lists solely in-frame clones and lacks some. The data contain under 200,000 clones, roughly 95% of them singletons. The data belong to a study of control samples from healthy donors and cancer patients. The receptor comes from a woman in her twenties or thirties in good health. Sequencing was performed on blood.

CDR3 amino acids: CASSPRRPLWGGDGEKLFF. In nucleotides, the CDR3 is TGTGCCAGTAGTCCCCGCCGTCCCCTTTGGGGAGGGGATGGGGAAAAACTGTTTTTT. This sequence joins TRBV19 and TRBJ1-4; perhaps TRBD1 as D (5 bases). Germline V gene lookup returns CDR1 LNHDA and CDR2 SQIVND (reference sequence). Trimming shortened V by 5 bases and J by 8 bases, and 30 bases separated the two germline ends. This CDR3 spans 19 amino acids.